This T cell receptor (beta chain) was documented in a study of blood T cell repertoires in COVID-19. For the study at large: PBMCs, B-cell-depleted T cells, or T cells were the source of the cDNA or gDNA that made up the material.

Using immunoSEQ multiplex PCR, the repertoire was profiled, and TCRdb retains in-frame clones only, with some absent. The sample records approximately 380,000 clones, just over 90% being singletons. Ages ranged from about 18 to 89 years, with residence in approximately 23 US areas. This clonotype was obtained from a woman in her forties who had been exposed to COVID-19. The sequenced sample consisted of PBMCs or T cells enriched from blood (not recorded which).

The CDR3 DNA sequence: TGTGCCAGCAGTGTTGGAGGGCGGGGACATTCACCCCTCCACTTT. Protein: CASSVGGRGHSPLHF. The chain carries TRBV2 and TRBJ1-6; D might be TRBD1 (5 bases). Trimming left V 4 bases short and J 8 bases short, with 15 bases between. Germline V gene data show CDR1 as SNHLY and CDR2 as FYNNEI. CDR3 length equals 15 residues.